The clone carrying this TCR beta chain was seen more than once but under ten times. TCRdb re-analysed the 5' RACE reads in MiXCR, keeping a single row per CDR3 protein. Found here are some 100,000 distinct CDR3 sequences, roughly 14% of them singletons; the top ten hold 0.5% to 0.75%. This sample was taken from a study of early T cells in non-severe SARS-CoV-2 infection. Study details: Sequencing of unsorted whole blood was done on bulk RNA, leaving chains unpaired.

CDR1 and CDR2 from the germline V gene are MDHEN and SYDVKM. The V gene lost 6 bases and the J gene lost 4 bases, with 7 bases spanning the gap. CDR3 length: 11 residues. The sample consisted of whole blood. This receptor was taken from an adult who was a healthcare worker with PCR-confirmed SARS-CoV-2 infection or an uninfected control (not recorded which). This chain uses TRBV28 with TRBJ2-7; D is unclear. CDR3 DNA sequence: TGTGCCAGCAGCGACACTTACGAGCAGTACGTC. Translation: CASSDTYEQYV.